This T cell receptor beta chain comes out of a study of technical replicates of blood from a few donors. Assay: immunoSEQ multiplex PCR; the TCRdb copy retains only in-frame clones and omits some. The table has about 70,000 clones, 95% to 98% seen once; the top ten hold approximately 0.21%. This clone was seen just once. What was sequenced was T cells isolated from PBMCs. The origin of this receptor is a human donor in good health.

CDR3 region: CASSDNWGSYGYTF. The CDR3 DNA sequence: TGTGCCAGCAGTGATAATTGGGGCTCCTATGGCTACACCTTC. The gene calls are TRBV2 and TRBJ1-2, with D maybe TRBD1 (5 bases). Trimming pared 3 bases from V and 4 bases from J, leaving 12 bases between. Germline CDR1 SNHLY, CDR2 FYNNEI. CDR3 length: 14 amino acids.